These T cell receptor beta chains were read from a single sample in a study of Tregs in tolerant kidney transplant recipients. Sequenced by immunoSEQ multiplex PCR; TCRdb stores in-frame clones only, minus some. Of about 110,000 clones in the sample, almost 90% are singletons; the top ten hold approximately 0.34%. The source material was CD4+ T cells from blood, sampled before the transplant. These TCRs come from a human donor who received a combined kidney and bone marrow transplant. Each CDR3 is given with its conserved first and last residue. A D gene is named only where the DNA matches it firmly. Not all rows give a size; the values are once, few, many and, for expanded clones, a class.

v_call	clone_size	d_call	cdr3_length	j_call	cdr3_nt	cdr3_aa
TRBV5-6	-	TRBD2	15	TRBJ2-4	TGTGCCAGCAGCCCTGGACTAGCTGGGGGAAACATTCAGTACTTC	CASSPGLAGGNIQYF
TRBV9	-	TRBD2	14	TRBJ2-1	TGTGCCAGCAGCCCCGGGGAGGGGAGGGATGAGCAGTTCTTC	CASSPGEGRDEQFF
TRBV7-2	-	-	15	TRBJ1-2	TGTGCCAGCAGCTTAGCGCGGGGGGGAGAGGGTGGCTACACCTTC	CASSLARGGEGGYTF
TRBV7-6	-	-	15	TRBJ2-1	TGTGCCAGCAGCCGAGGGACCAGCGGGTACAATGAGCAGTTCTTC	CASSRGTSGYNEQFF
TRBV18	-	TRBD2	16	TRBJ2-7	TGTGCCAGCTCGCCTCGGGTTGCGGGGGGGGCCTCCGAGCAGTACTTC	CASSPRVAGGASEQYF
TRBV2	once	-	14	TRBJ2-5	TGTGCCAGCAGACCCGACAGGAGCCAAGAGACCCAGTACTTC	CASRPDRSQETQYF
TRBV10-3	-	TRBD1	14	TRBJ1-6	TGTGCCATCAGCGCCGACAGGGACAATTCACCCCTCCACTTT	CAISADRDNSPLHF
TRBV7-6	-	-	15	TRBJ2-7	TGTGCCAGCAGTCCGGTGGGGGGTTTCTCCTACGAGCAGTACTTC	CASSPVGGFSYEQYF
TRBV6-4	-	-	13	TRBJ2-5	TGTGCCAGCAGGGTGGCGGCGCAAGAGACCCAGTACTTC	CASRVAAQETQYF
TRBV2	-	-	18	TRBJ1-4	TGTGCCAGCAGTGATAAGGAAGGCGGGCGGTTAACTAATGAAAAACTGTTTTTT	CASSDKEGGRLTNEKLFF
TRBV27	-	-	16	TRBJ2-3	TGTGCCAGCAGTTACCGCCGGGGGGCCAACACAGATACGCAGTATTTT	CASSYRRGANTDTQYF
TRBV9	-	TRBD2	15	TRBJ2-3	TGTGCCAGCAGCGTAGCGGGGGGTGGCACAGATACGCAGTATTTT	CASSVAGGGTDTQYF
TRBV7-2	-	-	14	TRBJ2-5	TGTGCCAGCAGCTCCCCGACTGCGGAAGAGACCCAGTACTTC	CASSSPTAEETQYF
TRBV18	-	TRBD1	15	TRBJ2-3	TGTGCCAGCTCAAGGGACAGGGGGCTTGCAGATACGCAGTATTTT	CASSRDRGLADTQYF
TRBV21-1	-	-	15	TRBJ1-2	TGTGCCAGCAGCACTCACAGGCCCACTAACTATGGCTACACCTTC	CASSTHRPTNYGYTF
TRBV6-5	-	TRBD1	15	TRBJ1-2	TGTGCCAGCAGTGTCGCAGGGGGGCTAAACTATGGCTACACCTTC	CASSVAGGLNYGYTF
TRBV27	-	TRBD1	14	TRBJ2-7	TGTGCCAGCAGGCTAAGGGACAGCTCCTACGAGCAGTACTTC	CASRLRDSSYEQYF
TRBV6-5	-	TRBD2	14	TRBJ2-1	TGTGCCAGCAGAGCTAGCGGGAGGTCGTATGAGCAGTTCTTC	CASRASGRSYEQFF
TRBV11-3	-	TRBD2	12	TRBJ2-3	TGTGCCAGCAGCTTAGCGGGAGGTACGCAGTATTTT	CASSLAGGTQYF
TRBV13	-	-	17	TRBJ1-4	TGTGCCAGCAGCTCACAGGTTTCTGAGCGAACTAATGAAAAACTGTTTTTT	CASSSQVSERTNEKLFF
TRBV5-1	-	TRBD1	14	TRBJ2-5	TGCGCCAGCACCCTACAGGGGGCTGGAGAGACCCAGTACTTC	CASTLQGAGETQYF
TRBV29-1	-	TRBD1	13	TRBJ1-1	TGCAGCGTTGACCCAGGGGGCGCCACTGAAGCTTTCTTT	CSVDPGGATEAFF
TRBV7-9	-	-	12	TRBJ2-7	TGTGCCAGCACTGACGGCCGGGGCGAGCAGTACTTC	CASTDGRGEQYF
TRBV28	-	TRBD2	15	TRBJ2-1	TGTGCCAGCAGTTCTAGCGGGAGCTCCTACAATGAGCAGTTCTTC	CASSSSGSSYNEQFF
TRBV10-1	-	TRBD1	14	TRBJ1-6	TGCGCCAGCAGTGAGCGACAGGGCGGTTCACCCCTCCACTTT	CASSERQGGSPLHF
TRBV10-2	-	-	15	TRBJ2-7	TGCGCCAGCATTGGGAGCGAGACAGGATCCTACGAGCAGTACTTC	CASIGSETGSYEQYF
TRBV5-1	-	TRBD2	15	TRBJ2-1	TGCGCCAGCAGCTCCCCGTCGGGAGGATCAAATGAGCAGTTCTTC	CASSSPSGGSNEQFF
TRBV2	-	-	13	TRBJ1-6	TGTGCCAGCAGCGGGGAAGGAGGTTCACCCCTCCACTTT	CASSGEGGSPLHF
TRBV5-1	-	TRBD1	15	TRBJ1-2	TGCGCCAGCAGCCGTAGGGACAGGAGGGGTTATGGCTACACCTTC	CASSRRDRRGYGYTF
TRBV29-1	-	TRBD2	16	TRBJ2-1	TGCAGCGTGGTTCCCTCCCCGGGACTAGAAAACAATGAGCAGTTCTTC	CSVVPSPGLENNEQFF
TRBV19	-	TRBD1	16	TRBJ1-1	TGTGCCAGTAGTCGGCGGACAGGGGGCCAGAACACTGAAGCTTTCTTT	CASSRRTGGQNTEAFF
TRBV6-5	-	-	11	TRBJ2-2	TGTGCCAGCAGACAAACCGGGGAGCTGTTTTTT	CASRQTGELFF
TRBV18	-	-	15	TRBJ1-5	TGTGCCAGCTCACCCGCTACAGGGATGGGGCAGCCCCAGCATTTT	CASSPATGMGQPQHF
TRBV7-2	few	-	14	TRBJ1-2	TGTGCCAGCAGGGATACAGGGCTTAGCTATGGCTACACCTTC	CASRDTGLSYGYTF
TRBV6-1	-	TRBD1	15	TRBJ2-7	TGTGCCAGCAGAAGGAGCGGACAGGGGACCTACGAGCAGTACTTC	CASRRSGQGTYEQYF
TRBV5-1	-	TRBD2	14	TRBJ2-1	TGCGCCAGCACCACTAGCGGGAGTTACAATGAGCAGTTCTTC	CASTTSGSYNEQFF
TRBV6-5	-	TRBD1	14	TRBJ2-7	TGTGCCAGCAGTTCGGGACAGTCAACCTACGAGCAGTACTTC	CASSSGQSTYEQYF
TRBV4-2	-	TRBD2	15	TRBJ2-3	TGTGCCAGCAGCCCCAGCGGGGGGGCCGGAGATACGCAGTATTTT	CASSPSGGAGDTQYF
TRBV5-6	-	-	15	TRBJ2-4	TGTGCCAGCAGCTTGGTTGGGGCAGCAAAAAACATTCAGTACTTC	CASSLVGAAKNIQYF
TRBV30	-	-	13	TRBJ1-2	TGTGCTTCTAGGCCAACAGGGAGCTATGGCTACACCTTC	CASRPTGSYGYTF